This T cell receptor beta chain emerged from a study of T-cell reconstitution after alpha-beta-depleted transplantation in children. Points from the study as a whole: Diversity and T-cell counts at one year after transplant derived mostly from new T cells. Expanded graft clones, several hundred of them, were reportedly the source of alpha-beta T cells about two months after transplant. It was surviving recipient T cells and thymic progenitors that gave some patients high TCRbeta diversity at day 60.

Construction of the TCRbeta library involved unique molecular identifiers. TCRdb recomputed calls from the PCR reads with MiXCR, one row per CDR3 protein. This table holds 4,000 or so distinct CDR3 sequences, around 9.8% found once. This clonotype appeared many times. Its antigen is not known. J gave up 8 bases and V 11 bases, and 10 bases lay outside the gene matches. The CDR3 runs 13 residues. The V gene's germline CDR1 is MRHNA and CDR2 SNTAGT. Material: PBMCs, mostly from graft donor cells, obtained 180 days after TCRalphabeta/CD19-depleted stem cell transplant. This rearrangement joins TRBV6-4 to TRBJ2-1; TRBD2 agrees at 9 bases. The TCR was taken from a male patient aged 2-9 years who had a stem cell transplant for acute lymphoblastic leukemia, so the T cells may come from the graft donor. CDR3 in amino acids: CAQRGGRADEQFF. The CDR3 DNA follows: TGTGCCCAGCGGGGCGGGAGGGCCGATGAGCAGTTCTTC.